This T cell receptor (beta chain) was sequenced for a study of long-term antiretroviral therapy in people with HIV. General study findings and limits: In samples taken after ART, diversity increased but remained below transplant donor control levels. HIV repertoires showed narrower CDR3 length ranges than controls.

The V end was cut by 2 bases, the J end by 2 bases, with 12 bases between. Germline V CDR1 and CDR2: SGHTA, FQGTGA. This CDR3 region has 15 residues. This clone was seen just once. Its target is not known. Assay version v3.0 of immunoSEQ was used, and it was run at survey level. Repertoires were generated with immunoSEQ multiplex PCR, while TCRdb's copy carries only in-frame clones and drops some. The sample contains 35,000 or so clones, approximately 94% of which appear only once. Participants who had HIV were, without exception, treated in the United States. This clonotype originated in a woman in her 50s with HIV. The sequencing used unsorted PBMCs, collected 4.1 years after starting antiretroviral therapy. The rearrangement uses TRBV7-3 and TRBJ1-2; a weak D match, TRBD1 (5 bases). The CDR3 DNA is TGTGCCAGCAGCTTAGGGGGAGGGATGAACTATGGCTACACCTTC. Translation gives CASSLGGGMNYGYTF.